This T cell receptor (beta chain) comes out of a study of blood T cell repertoires in COVID-19. About the research overall: Whether acute or convalescent, the COVID-19 samples came from the United States, Italy and Spain. In each case, the material was cDNA or gDNA derived from T cells, B-cell-depleted T cells, or PBMCs.

Authors' data handling: From reference gene primer amplification, estimates of nucleated cell counts were derived. Produced via immunoSEQ multiplex PCR; TCRdb's table is partial and in-frame only. That table gives V, J and clone size, and the DNA gave D and trimming. The profile covers under 150,000 clones, with about three quarters appearing a single time and 9% taken by the ten largest. V dropped 0 bases and J dropped 5 bases, with 13 bases sitting between them. Germline values: CDR1 ENHRY, CDR2 SYGVKD. The CDR3 runs to 15 residues. The clonotype comes from a woman aged 45-60 years with active or convalescent COVID-19. Sequencing was carried out using peripheral blood. The J gene is TRBJ1-1, the V gene TRBV10-3; maybe TRBD1 (5 bases). CDR3 coding DNA: TGTGCCATCAGTGAGTCCGGAAGGGGTCGAACTGAAGCTTTCTTT. This codes for CAISESGRGRTEAFF.